This T cell receptor beta chain was obtained from a study of blood T cell repertoires in COVID-19. Study details: Collection of acute and convalescent COVID-19 samples took place in the United States, Italy and Spain.

TCRdb keeps only in-frame clones here, not all; method: immunoSEQ multiplex PCR. The data hold about 220,000 clones, with 65% to 90% observed a single time. This clone appeared once. Germline loops: CDR1 MNHEY, CDR2 SVGEGT. The V end lost 6 bases, the J end lost 10 bases, and 16 bases lay between the germline ends. CDR3 length: 13 amino acids. Sequencing was done on a sample of peripheral blood. This receptor was identified in a woman between 65 and 79 years old with COVID-19, enrolled during active disease. The chain combines TRBV6-2 or TRBV6-3 with TRBJ2-1; D might be TRBD1 (5 bases). CDR3 loop: CASSESREGEQFF. The CDR3, as DNA: TGTGCCAGCAGCGAGTCCAGGGAAGGGGAGCAGTTCTTC.